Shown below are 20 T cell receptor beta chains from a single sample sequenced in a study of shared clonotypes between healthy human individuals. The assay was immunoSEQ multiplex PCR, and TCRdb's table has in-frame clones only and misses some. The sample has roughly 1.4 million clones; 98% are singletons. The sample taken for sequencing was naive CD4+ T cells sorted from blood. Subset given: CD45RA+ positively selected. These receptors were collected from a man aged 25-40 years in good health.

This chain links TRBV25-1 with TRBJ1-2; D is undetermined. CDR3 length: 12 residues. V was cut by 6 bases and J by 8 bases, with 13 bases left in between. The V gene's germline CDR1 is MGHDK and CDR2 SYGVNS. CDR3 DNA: TGTGCCAGCAGGATCGGGGATGGCGGCTACACCTTC. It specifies CASRIGDGGYTF.

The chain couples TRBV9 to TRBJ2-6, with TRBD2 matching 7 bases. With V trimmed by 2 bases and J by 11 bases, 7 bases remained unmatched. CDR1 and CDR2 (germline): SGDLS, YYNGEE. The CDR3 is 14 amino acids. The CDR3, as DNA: TGTGCCAGCAGCGTCGGCGGGAGTATGGACGTCCTGACTTTC. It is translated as CASSVGGSMDVLTF.

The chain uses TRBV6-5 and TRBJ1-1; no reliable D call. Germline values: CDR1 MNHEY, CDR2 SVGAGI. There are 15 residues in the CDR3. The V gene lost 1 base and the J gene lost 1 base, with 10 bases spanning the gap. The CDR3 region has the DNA TGTGCCAGCAGTTACTTCCGAACAAAGAACACTGAAGCTTTCTTT. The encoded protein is CASSYFRTKNTEAFF.

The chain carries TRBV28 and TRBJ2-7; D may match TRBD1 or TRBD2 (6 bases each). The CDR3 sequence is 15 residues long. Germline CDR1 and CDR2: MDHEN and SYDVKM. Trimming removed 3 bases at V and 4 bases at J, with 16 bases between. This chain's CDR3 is CASSFGGGVSYEQYF. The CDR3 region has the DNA TGTGCCAGCAGTTTTGGAGGGGGTGTTTCTTACGAGCAGTACTTC.

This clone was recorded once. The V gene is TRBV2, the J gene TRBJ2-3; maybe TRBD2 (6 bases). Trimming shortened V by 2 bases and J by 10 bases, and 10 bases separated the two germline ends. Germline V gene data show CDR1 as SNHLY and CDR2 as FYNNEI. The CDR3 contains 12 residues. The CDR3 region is CASSEILASQYF. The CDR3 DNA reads TGTGCCAGCAGTGAAATCCTAGCGTCGCAGTATTTT.

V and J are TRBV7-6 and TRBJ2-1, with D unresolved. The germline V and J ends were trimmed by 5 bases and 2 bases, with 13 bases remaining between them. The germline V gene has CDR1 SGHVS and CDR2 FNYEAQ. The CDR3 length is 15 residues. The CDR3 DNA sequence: TGTGCCAGCAGCGTCCCCAACCCTGCCTACAATGAGCAGTTCTTC. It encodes CASSVPNPAYNEQFF.

CDR3 protein: CASSPRQDSTGELFF. The CDR3, as DNA: TGTGCCAGCAGCCCTCGACAGGACAGCACCGGGGAGCTGTTTTTT. The V and J genes are TRBV4-2 and TRBJ2-2; perhaps TRBD1 as D (6 bases). V was clipped by 4 bases and J by 4 bases, with 13 bases between them. This CDR3 spans 15 amino acids. Germline V lookup: CDR1 LGHNA, CDR2 YNFKEQ.

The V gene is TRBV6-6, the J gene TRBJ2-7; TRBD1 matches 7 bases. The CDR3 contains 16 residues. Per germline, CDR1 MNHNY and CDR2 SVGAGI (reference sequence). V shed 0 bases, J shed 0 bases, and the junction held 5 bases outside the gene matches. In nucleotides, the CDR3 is TGTGCCAGCAGTTACTCGTTAGCAGGGGGCTCCTACGAGCAGTACTTC. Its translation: CASSYSLAGGSYEQYF.

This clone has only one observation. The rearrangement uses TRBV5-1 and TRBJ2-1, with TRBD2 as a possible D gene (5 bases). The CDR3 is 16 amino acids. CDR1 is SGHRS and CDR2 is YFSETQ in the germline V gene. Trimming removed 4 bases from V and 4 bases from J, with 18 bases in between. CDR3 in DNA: TGCGCCAGCAGCCCTGACGAGGGAGCGATGTACAATGAGCAGTTCTTC. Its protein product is CASSPDEGAMYNEQFF. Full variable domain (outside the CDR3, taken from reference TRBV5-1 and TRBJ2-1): KAGVTQTPRYLIKTRGQQVTLSCSPISGHRSVSWYQQTPGQGLQFLFEYFSETQRNKGNFPGRFSGRQFSNSRSEMNVSTLELGDSALYLCASSPDEGAMYNEQFFGPGTRLTVL.

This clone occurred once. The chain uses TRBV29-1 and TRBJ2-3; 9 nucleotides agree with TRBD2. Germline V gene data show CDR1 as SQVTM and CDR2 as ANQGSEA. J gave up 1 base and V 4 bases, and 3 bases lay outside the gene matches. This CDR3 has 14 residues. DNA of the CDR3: TGCAGCGTTGGCGGGGGGGACGGCACAGATACGCAGTATTTT. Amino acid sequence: CSVGGGDGTDTQYF.

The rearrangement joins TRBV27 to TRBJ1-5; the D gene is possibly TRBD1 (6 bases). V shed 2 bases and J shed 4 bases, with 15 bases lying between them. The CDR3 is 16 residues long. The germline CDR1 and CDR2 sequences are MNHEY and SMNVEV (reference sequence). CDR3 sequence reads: CASSLTGTRVNQPQHF. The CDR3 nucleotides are TGTGCCAGCAGTTTAACCGGGACACGGGTAAATCAGCCCCAGCATTTT.

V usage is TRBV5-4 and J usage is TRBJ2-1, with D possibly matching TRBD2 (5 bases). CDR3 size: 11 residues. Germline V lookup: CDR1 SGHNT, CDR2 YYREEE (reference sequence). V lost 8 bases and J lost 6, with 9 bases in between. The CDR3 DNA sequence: TGTGCCAGTAGACTACTCAATGAGCAGTTCTTC. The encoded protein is CASRLLNEQFF. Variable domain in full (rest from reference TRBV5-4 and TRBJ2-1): ETGVTQSPTHLIKTRGQQVTLRCSSQSGHNTVSWYQQALGQGPQFIFQYYREEENGRGNFPPRFSGLQFPNYSSELNVNALELDDSALYLCASRLLNEQFFGPGTRLTVL.

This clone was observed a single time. The CDR3 nucleotides read TGCGCCAGCAGCTTACAGCACAGTGGCGAAGGGGAGCTGTTTTTT. Translating it yields CASSLQHSGEGELFF. The V and J genes are TRBV5-1 and TRBJ2-2; unclear D gene. Germline V lookup: CDR1 SGHRS, CDR2 YFSETQ. The CDR3 totals 15 residues. Deletions cut 2 bases from V and 8 bases from J, with 16 bases between. The whole variable domain, remainder taken from reference TRBV5-1 and TRBJ2-2, is KAGVTQTPRYLIKTRGQQVTLSCSPISGHRSVSWYQQTPGQGLQFLFEYFSETQRNKGNFPGRFSGRQFSNSRSEMNVSTLELGDSALYLCASSLQHSGEGELFFGEGSRLTVL.

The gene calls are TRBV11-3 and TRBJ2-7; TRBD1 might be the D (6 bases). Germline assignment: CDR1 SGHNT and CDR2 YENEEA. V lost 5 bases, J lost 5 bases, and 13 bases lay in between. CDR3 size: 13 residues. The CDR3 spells CASSTTGNHEQYF. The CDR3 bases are TGTGCCAGCAGCACTACAGGGAACCACGAGCAGTACTTC.

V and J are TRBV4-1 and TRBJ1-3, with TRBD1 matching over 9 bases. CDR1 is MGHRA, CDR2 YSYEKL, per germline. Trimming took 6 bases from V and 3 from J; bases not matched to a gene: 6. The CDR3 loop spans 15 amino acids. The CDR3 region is CASREQTGGGNTIYF. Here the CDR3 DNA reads TGCGCCAGCAGAGAACAGACAGGGGGTGGAAACACCATATATTTT.

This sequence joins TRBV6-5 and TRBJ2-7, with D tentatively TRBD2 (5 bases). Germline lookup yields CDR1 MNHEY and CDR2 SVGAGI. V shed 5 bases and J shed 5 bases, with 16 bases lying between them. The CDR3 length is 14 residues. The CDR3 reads CASSTSGNRNEQYF. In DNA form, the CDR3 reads TGTGCCAGCAGTACCTCCGGGAATCGGAACGAGCAGTACTTC.

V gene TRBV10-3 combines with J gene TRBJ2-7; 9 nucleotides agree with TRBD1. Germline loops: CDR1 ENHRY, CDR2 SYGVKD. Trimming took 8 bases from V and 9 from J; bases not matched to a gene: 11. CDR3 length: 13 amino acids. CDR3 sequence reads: CAIRVGQGVRQYF. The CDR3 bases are TGTGCCATCCGGGTGGGACAGGGTGTTCGGCAGTACTTC.

The CDR3 protein is CASSKRTSGRPGETQYF. DNA of the CDR3: TGTGCCAGCAGCAAGAGGACTAGCGGGAGGCCCGGGGAGACCCAGTACTTC. The chain is built from TRBV11-2 and TRBJ2-5; 14 bases are shared with TRBD2. The V gene's germline CDR1 is SGHAT and CDR2 FQNNGV. V dropped 5 bases and J dropped 5; count of bases not matched to a gene: 10. The length of the CDR3 is 17 residues.

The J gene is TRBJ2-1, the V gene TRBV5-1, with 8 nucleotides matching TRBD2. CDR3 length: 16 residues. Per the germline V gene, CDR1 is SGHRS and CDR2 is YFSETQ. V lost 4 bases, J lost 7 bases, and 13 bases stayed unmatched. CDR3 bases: TGCGCCAGCAGCCTGCCCCGGCAAGCGGGAGTTAATGAGCAGTTCTTC. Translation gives CASSLPRQAGVNEQFF.

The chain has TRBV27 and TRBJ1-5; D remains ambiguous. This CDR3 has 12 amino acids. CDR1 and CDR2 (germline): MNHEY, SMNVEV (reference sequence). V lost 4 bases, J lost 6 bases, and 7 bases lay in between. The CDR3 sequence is CASSSDGQPQHF. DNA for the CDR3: TGTGCCAGCAGTTCTGACGGTCAGCCCCAGCATTTT.